This record looks at one TCR beta chain sequence and its context. In the authors' methods: Cell counts per sample came from amplifying reference gene primers. This table comes from immunoSEQ multiplex PCR, and its TCRdb copy is limited to in-frame clones, with some not included. V and J calls plus clone size are reproduced from that table; the DNA served to infer D and trimming. The sample has 250,000 to 300,000 clones, about nine tenths seen once; the top ten hold roughly 12%. Patients of the Seattle cohort, enrolled during active infection, were followed longitudinally. The CDR3 consists of 16 residues. Trimming pared 0 bases from V and 1 base from J, leaving 12 bases between. The V gene's germline CDR1 is MNHEY and CDR2 SVGEGT. The sample comes from a study of blood T cell repertoires in COVID-19. Study overall: Samples came from the United States, Italy and Spain, spanning acute and convalescent COVID-19. T cells, B-cell-depleted T cells, or PBMCs supplied cDNA or gDNA.

V gene TRBV6-2 or TRBV6-3 combines with J gene TRBJ2-5; D unclear. Sample: peripheral blood. This TCR derives from a woman aged 25 to 39 with COVID-19, enrolled during active disease. The CDR3 protein is CASSYSMGPTQETQYF. The DNA for the CDR3 is TGTGCCAGCAGTTACTCGATGGGCCCAACCCAAGAGACCCAGTACTTC.